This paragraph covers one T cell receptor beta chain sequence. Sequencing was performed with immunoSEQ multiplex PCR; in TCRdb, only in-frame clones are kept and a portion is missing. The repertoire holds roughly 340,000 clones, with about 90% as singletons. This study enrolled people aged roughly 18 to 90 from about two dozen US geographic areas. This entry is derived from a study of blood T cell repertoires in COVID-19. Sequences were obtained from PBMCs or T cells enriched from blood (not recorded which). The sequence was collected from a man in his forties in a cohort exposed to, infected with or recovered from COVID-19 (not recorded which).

The CDR3 region is CASSRTSGSPGELFF. The CDR3 DNA reads TGTGCCAGCAGCCGGACTAGCGGGAGCCCCGGGGAGCTGTTTTTT. J is TRBJ2-2 and V is TRBV11-3; 13 bases are a match to TRBD2. J was trimmed by 6 bases and V by 5 bases; bases with no gene match: 3. Germline CDR1 and CDR2: SGHNT and YENEEA. The CDR3 spans 15 residues.